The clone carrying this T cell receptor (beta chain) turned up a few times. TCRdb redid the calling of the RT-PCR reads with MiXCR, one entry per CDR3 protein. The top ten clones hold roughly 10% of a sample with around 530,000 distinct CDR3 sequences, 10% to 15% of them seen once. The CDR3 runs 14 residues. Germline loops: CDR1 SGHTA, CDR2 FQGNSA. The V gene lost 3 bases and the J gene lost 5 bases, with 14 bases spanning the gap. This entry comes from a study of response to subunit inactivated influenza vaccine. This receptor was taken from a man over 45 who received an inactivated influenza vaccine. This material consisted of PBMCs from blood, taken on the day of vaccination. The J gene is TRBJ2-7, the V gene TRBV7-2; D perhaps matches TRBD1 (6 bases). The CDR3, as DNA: TGTGCCAGCAGCTTGGGACATGTCTTCGACGAGCAGTACTTC. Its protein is CASSLGHVFDEQYF.